This TCR beta chain was captured in a study of early T cells in non-severe SARS-CoV-2 infection. On the study more broadly: Chains were unpaired, as sequencing was done on bulk RNA from unsorted whole blood. Findings and caveats of the study: Matching against VDJdb likely underestimated virus-specific expansions, favoring anti-spike CD8.

The CDR3 consists of 13 residues. V lost 3 bases and J lost 9, with 13 bases in between. Germline CDR1 and CDR2: SGHRS and YFSETQ. Individual cDNA molecules were tagged with unique molecular identifiers. TCRdb reprocessed the 5' RACE reads via MiXCR and lists one record per CDR3 protein. Seen here are 70,000 to 90,000 distinct CDR3 sequences, about 12% observed once, and the top ten hold around 3.6%. A remark on this clonotype: The antigen is undetermined.

The chain carries TRBV5-1 and TRBJ2-1, with TRBD2 as a possible D gene (5 bases). The TCR originated in an adult who was a healthcare worker with PCR-confirmed SARS-CoV-2 infection or an uninfected control (not recorded which). Sequencing was done on a sample of whole blood. The CDR3 sequence: CASSSLSGSEQFF. CDR3 coding DNA: TGCGCCAGCAGCTCTCTGTCGGGGAGTGAGCAGTTCTTC. Full variable domain (rest looked up from reference TRBV5-1 and TRBJ2-1): KAGVTQTPRYLIKTRGQQVTLSCSPISGHRSVSWYQQTPGQGLQFLFEYFSETQRNKGNFPGRFSGRQFSNSRSEMNVSTLELGDSALYLCASSSLSGSEQFFGPGTRLTVL.